This TCR beta chain was obtained from a study of beta chain features in type 1 diabetes. Study outcomes and limitations: Patients showed naive, central memory and Treg TCRB repertoires that appeared more similar than those of healthy donors. More deletions and fewer insertions at VDJ junctions were found in patients with type 1 diabetes.

Notes on this clone: What it recognizes is unknown.

V lost 6 bases, J lost 8 bases, and 16 bases lay in between. CDR3 size: 14 residues. Germline V gene data show CDR1 as MNHNY and CDR2 as SVGAGI (reference sequence). Purity of each sorted population was above 98%. TCRB transcripts that were expressed got sequenced, as all of the isolated RNA had been reverse transcribed. Sequencing was performed with immunoSEQ multiplex PCR; in TCRdb, only in-frame clones are kept and a portion is missing. The sample contains 130,000 to 150,000 clones, nearly 9.5% of which appear only once. Sequences were obtained from central memory CD4+ T cells from blood. The J gene is TRBJ1-4, the V gene TRBV6-6, with a possible D match to TRBD1 (6 bases). The source is a man younger than 35 in good health. The CDR3 region is CASSATGIGEKLFF. DNA for the CDR3: TGTGCCAGCAGCGCCACAGGGATCGGGGAAAAACTGTTTTTT.